The 27 T cell receptor beta chains below were found in one sample sequenced in a study of blood T cell repertoires in COVID-19. The method was immunoSEQ multiplex PCR; TCRdb's version includes in-frame clones alone and lacks a portion of them. The table includes roughly 150,000 clones, about three quarters detected once. Material: peripheral blood. These receptors were taken from a man in his sixties with acute or convalescent COVID-19.

The gene calls are TRBV4-2 and TRBJ2-5, with 8 bases identical to TRBD2. The germline gives CDR1 LGHNA, CDR2 YNFKEQ. The CDR3 spans 17 residues. The trim removed 5 bases at V and 5 bases at J, leaving 16 bases unmatched. The CDR3 DNA reads as TGTGCCAGCAGCACGCGGACTAGCATAGGAGTAGGGGAGACCCAGTACTTC. Protein sequence: CASSTRTSIGVGETQYF.

The V and J genes are TRBV9 and TRBJ2-1, with D possibly TRBD1 on 6 matching bases. Germline V lookup: CDR1 SGDLS, CDR2 YYNGEE. The CDR3 is made up of 15 amino acids. Trimming pared 0 bases from V and 4 bases from J, leaving 11 bases between. The CDR3 sequence is CASSVVGAPYNEQFF. In nucleotides, the CDR3 is TGTGCCAGCAGCGTAGTGGGGGCCCCTTACAATGAGCAGTTCTTC.

The rearrangement joins TRBV5-1 to TRBJ1-2; 7 bases align to TRBD1. Germline V CDR1 and CDR2: SGHRS, YFSETQ. V lost 4 bases, J lost 6 bases, and 12 bases stayed unmatched. There are 15 residues in the CDR3. CDR3 DNA sequence: TGCGCCAGCAGCCAGCCGGAGAGGGGGCGCGATGGCTACACCTTC. This translates into CASSQPERGRDGYTF.

This clone came up once. The chain has TRBV27 and TRBJ2-7; perhaps TRBD2 as D (5 bases). Trimming pared 5 bases from V and 7 bases from J, leaving 12 bases between. Per germline, CDR1 MNHEY and CDR2 SMNVEV (reference sequence). This CDR3 spans 12 amino acids. The CDR3 DNA sequence: TGTGCCAGCAGTCCCACCGGGGAGGAGCAGTACTTC. Its protein product is CASSPTGEEQYF.

The table lists this clone with a few counts. The chain links TRBV4-1 to TRBJ2-7, with 10 bases that match TRBD2. V shed 2 bases, J shed 5 bases, and the junction held 6 bases outside the gene matches. CDR3 length: 15 amino acids. From germline, CDR1 is MGHRA and CDR2 YSYEKL. The CDR3 DNA reads as TGCGCCAGCAGCCAAACTAGCGGGGTGATGAACGAGCAGTACTTC. It translates to CASSQTSGVMNEQYF.

As for this clone: No DNA is shown, since the ends of the CDR3 on it are uncertain; the CDR3 is the one TCRdb lists. J is TRBJ2-3 and V is TRBV29-1; the table gives TRBD1 as D, unverified against the DNA. The CDR3 contains 15 residues when both ends are counted. Per germline, CDR1 SQVTM and CDR2 ANQGSEA. CDR3 sequence reads: CSVSAPGQITDTQYF.

The chain combines TRBV5-4 with TRBJ2-7, with TRBD2 matching over 13 bases. The CDR3 runs 17 residues. CDR1 is SGHNT and CDR2 is YYREEE in the germline V gene (reference sequence). J was trimmed by 3 bases and V by 4 bases; bases with no gene match: 10. In nucleotides, the CDR3 is TGTGCCAGCAGCCTTACTAGCGGGGGGGCCGTAGTCTACGAGCAGTACTTC. Translation: CASSLTSGGAVVYEQYF.

This chain joins TRBV9 and TRBJ2-1; D gene unclear. The germline V and J ends were trimmed by 2 bases and 0 bases, with 12 bases remaining between them. The CDR3 has 16 amino acids. Germline-derived CDR1 and CDR2 are SGDLS and YYNGEE. The CDR3 is CASSVLPLSSYNEQFF. DNA for the CDR3: TGTGCCAGCAGCGTCCTACCCTTAAGCTCCTACAATGAGCAGTTCTTC.

The chain uses TRBV19 and TRBJ2-5; 8 bases map to TRBD1. Looked up from germline, CDR1 is LNHDA and CDR2 is SQIVND (reference sequence). The CDR3 consists of 13 residues. V was pared by 5 bases and J by 5 bases, with 4 bases of the junction left unmatched. This CDR3 reads CASSFDRGETQYF. DNA of the CDR3: TGTGCCAGTAGTTTTGACAGGGGCGAGACCCAGTACTTC.

The rearrangement links TRBV7-2 to TRBJ2-5, with TRBD1 identical over 11 bases. Unmatched junction bases numbered 14, after V lost 6 bases and J lost 5 bases. The CDR3 runs to 17 residues. The germline gives CDR1 SGHTA, CDR2 FQGNSA. The CDR3 coding sequence is TGTGCCAGCAGGCCTGCCCCAGGGACAGGGGGTTGGGAGACCCAGTACTTC. Translating it yields CASRPAPGTGGWETQYF. The full variable domain, completed using reference TRBV7-2 and TRBJ2-5, is GAGVSQSPSNKVTEKGKDVELRCDPISGHTALYWYRQSLGQGLEFLIYFQGNSAPDKSGLPSDRFSAERTGGSVSTLTIQRTQQEDSAVYLCASRPAPGTGGWETQYFGPGTRLLVL.

This clone was seen repeatedly, ten times or more. The chain has TRBV6-6 and TRBJ1-2, with a possible D match to TRBD1 (5 bases). The CDR3 covers 14 residues. The ends were cut back, 7 bases at V and 4 bases at J, with 16 bases in the middle. Germline CDR1 and CDR2: MNHNY and SVGAGI (reference sequence). DNA of the CDR3: TGTGCCAGCACCAAGGAGGGGCTCGGCTATGGCTACACCTTC. The encoded protein is CASTKEGLGYGYTF.

This chain links TRBV29-1 with TRBJ1-3; D ambiguous. The CDR3 length is 13 residues. Germline CDR1 is SQVTM and CDR2 is ANQGSEA. V was trimmed by 4 bases and J by 4 bases, leaving 11 bases between them. DNA for the CDR3: TGCAGCGTTGGGGCCGGTGACGGAAACACCATATATTTT. It encodes CSVGAGDGNTIYF.

This clone was seen only a few times. The chain is built from TRBV11-3 and TRBJ2-7; the match to TRBD1 covers 9 bases. V shed 6 bases and J 4 bases; nucleotides not matched to a gene: 7. There are 14 residues in the CDR3. Per the germline V gene, CDR1 is SGHNT and CDR2 is YENEEA. The CDR3: CASSDGTGSYEQYF. The CDR3 DNA is TGTGCCAGCAGTGACGGGACAGGGAGTTACGAGCAGTACTTC.

In DNA form, the CDR3 reads TGTGCCAGCAGCCCCCCATCTAGCGGGGCCTACAATGAGCAGTTCTTC. Translating gives CASSPPSSGAYNEQFF. The genes are TRBV9 and TRBJ2-1; 9 nucleotides align to TRBD2. With V trimmed by 4 bases and J by 2 bases, 7 bases remained unmatched. CDR1 is SGDLS, CDR2 YYNGEE, per germline. The CDR3 is made up of 16 amino acids.

The rearrangement uses TRBV11-1 and TRBJ1-2, with 8 bases identical to TRBD1. Germline values: CDR1 SGHAT, CDR2 FQDESV (reference sequence). The CDR3 has 15 residues. Trimming removed 0 bases from V and 4 bases from J; junction bases left unmatched: 4. The CDR3 region has the DNA TGTGCCAGCAGCTTAGCGCCCACAGGGGGCTATGGCTACACCTTC. It translates to CASSLAPTGGYGYTF.

V gene TRBV4-3 combines with J gene TRBJ2-1, with D possibly TRBD1 on 6 matching bases. Germline loops: CDR1 LGHNA, CDR2 YSLEER. V was pared by 4 bases and J by 6 bases, with 16 bases between. CDR3 length: 15 residues. The CDR3 bases are TGCGCCAGCAGCCTCGGGACACGAACCATCAATGAGCAGTTCTTC. Translation gives CASSLGTRTINEQFF.

The V call is TRBV5-6, the J call TRBJ1-4; D is uncertain. This CDR3 region has 15 residues. Germline CDR1 SGHDT, CDR2 YYEEEE. The V end lost 0 bases, the J end lost 4 bases, and 10 bases lay between the germline ends. The CDR3 spells CASSLAGIGNEKLFF. CDR3 nucleotide sequence: TGTGCCAGCAGCTTGGCAGGTATCGGTAATGAAAAACTGTTTTTT.

The chain is built from TRBV4-1 and TRBJ1-1; weak D call: TRBD1 (6 bases). The V gene's germline CDR1 is MGHRA and CDR2 YSYEKL. The CDR3 runs 15 residues. V was trimmed by 4 bases and J by 0 bases, leaving 12 bases between them. CDR3 DNA sequence: TGCGCCAGCAGCCTCCGGACAGACCTGAACACTGAAGCTTTCTTT. This encodes CASSLRTDLNTEAFF.

The chain uses TRBV4-1 and TRBJ2-7; 7 nucleotides line up with TRBD2. Looked up from germline, CDR1 is MGHRA and CDR2 is YSYEKL. V trimming: 4 bases; J trimming: 6 bases; junction bases outside the gene matches: 15. The CDR3 sequence is 16 residues long. DNA of the CDR3: TGCGCCAGCAGCCCGACAGTGGGGGACTATCAGGCCGAGCAGTACTTC. Translating it yields CASSPTVGDYQAEQYF.

V is TRBV29-1 and J is TRBJ1-1; D is possibly TRBD1 (5 bases). The CDR3 is 13 residues long. Trimming took 3 bases from V and 1 from J, leaving 9 bases between them. The V gene's germline CDR1 is SQVTM and CDR2 ANQGSEA. CDR3 nucleotide sequence: TGCAGCGTTGAGCGGGGGAAGAACACTGAAGCTTTCTTT. The encoded protein is CSVERGKNTEAFF.

The chain has TRBV4-3 and TRBJ2-2, with D perhaps matching TRBD2 (7 bases). The CDR3 contains 15 residues. Germline CDR1 LGHNA, CDR2 YSLEER. The V gene lost 6 bases and the J gene lost 3 bases, with 14 bases spanning the gap. CDR3 nucleotide sequence: TGCGCCAGCAGACCGGGGGGCATTGACACCGGGGAGCTGTTTTTT. As protein: CASRPGGIDTGELFF.

The V and J genes are TRBV5-6 and TRBJ2-5; D perhaps matches TRBD2 (6 bases). The CDR3 is 15 amino acids. V was clipped by 4 bases and J by 4 bases, with 17 bases between them. The V gene's germline CDR1 is SGHDT and CDR2 YYEEEE. CDR3 loop: CASSPLGRGGETQYF. In DNA, the CDR3 is TGTGCCAGCAGCCCATTGGGGCGGGGTGGAGAGACCCAGTACTTC.

The V and J genes are TRBV27 and TRBJ2-7; possible D gene TRBD1, 6 bases. The CDR3 is made up of 15 amino acids. V lost 2 bases, J lost 0 bases, and 11 bases lay in between. Germline loops: CDR1 MNHEY, CDR2 SMNVEV (reference sequence). The CDR3 loop is CASSLTGTFSYEQYF. The CDR3 coding sequence is TGTGCCAGCAGTTTAACAGGGACGTTCTCCTACGAGCAGTACTTC.

The rearrangement uses TRBV18 and TRBJ1-2, with D perhaps matching TRBD1 (6 bases). V lost 6 bases and J lost 4, with 15 bases in between. Germline loops: CDR1 KGHSH, CDR2 LQKENI. This CDR3 is built from 14 residues. CDR3 loop: CASSSRGGIYGYTF. CDR3 nucleotides: TGTGCCAGCTCCTCGCGCGGGGGCATCTATGGCTACACCTTC.

V gene TRBV19 combines with J gene TRBJ2-2, with 8 bases identical to TRBD1. V shed 5 bases, J shed 6 bases, and the junction held 8 bases outside the gene matches. The CDR3 consists of 15 residues. CDR1 is LNHDA and CDR2 is SQIVND in the germline V gene (reference sequence). The CDR3 is CASSVKQGVAGELFF. Here the CDR3 DNA reads TGTGCCAGTAGTGTCAAACAGGGGGTGGCCGGGGAGCTGTTTTTT.

This clone was seen more than once but under ten times. The rearrangement uses TRBV3-1 (or the pseudogene TRBV3-2) and TRBJ1-6, with D maybe TRBD1 (5 bases). The CDR3 has 17 amino acids. The V gene lost 4 bases and the J gene lost 8 bases, with 21 bases spanning the gap. Per germline, CDR1 LGHDT and CDR2 YNNKEL (reference sequence). The CDR3 region is CASSPWEGTRGYSPLHF. CDR3 coding DNA: TGTGCCAGCAGCCCTTGGGAGGGGACGAGGGGATATTCACCCCTCCACTTT.

The DNA of the CDR3 is TGTGCCACCAGCAGAGACCAGGGCCCCGATTCACCCCTCCACTTT. Its translation is CATSRDQGPDSPLHF. J is TRBJ1-6 and V is TRBV15; D may be TRBD1 (5 bases). CDR1 is LNHNV, CDR2 YYDKDF, per germline (reference sequence). The CDR3 is 15 residues long. V shed 0 bases and J shed 8 bases, with 11 bases lying between them.